This is a list of T cell receptor beta chains from one sample in a study of vaccination and CD4 T cells after COVID-19. One entry per CDR3 protein results from TCRdb running MiXCR on the PCR reads. The sample contains approximately 17,000 distinct CDR3 sequences, approximately 48% of which appear only once. These TCRs are of unknown antigen specificity. The sequencing input was CD4+ T cells from blood, cultured in vitro. These receptor sequences come from a human donor who had recovered from COVID-19. The CDR3 runs from the conserved cysteine through the conserved F or W. D genes are given only for firm matches. Clone size is given for some rows only: seen once, a few or many times, or a class if the clone is expanded.

abundance	v_gene	d_gene	j_gene	CDR3aa	CDR3nt
few	TRBV19	-	TRBJ1-6	CASSILGGPANNSPLHF	TGTGCCAGTAGTATCCTGGGGGGGCCGGCAAATAATTCACCCCTCCACTTT
few	TRBV10-3	TRBD2	TRBJ2-5	CAIRTETSGTQETQYF	TGTGCCATCAGGACGGAGACTAGCGGGACCCAAGAGACCCAGTACTTC
-	TRBV27	-	TRBJ2-3	CASSLDYSTDTQYF	TGTGCCAGCAGTTTGGACTACAGCACAGATACGCAGTATTTT
few	TRBV15	-	TRBJ1-3	CATSREGLTDSGNTIYF	TGTGCCACCAGCAGAGAAGGTCTTACCGACTCTGGAAACACCATATATTTT
few	TRBV27	TRBD1	TRBJ2-7	CASSLVAPGTGTYEQYF	TGTGCCAGCAGTTTGGTAGCTCCCGGGACAGGGACCTACGAGCAGTACTTC
-	TRBV20-1	-	TRBJ1-2	CSASDRIYGYTF	TGCAGTGCTTCGGACAGAATCTATGGCTACACCTTC
-	TRBV7-2	TRBD2	TRBJ2-1	CAGSAQPGLAANEQFF	TGTGCCGGCAGCGCACAACCGGGACTAGCGGCGAATGAGCAGTTCTTC
few	TRBV2	TRBD1	TRBJ1-5	CASRSRQGNQPQHF	TGTGCCAGCAGATCCCGACAGGGTAATCAGCCCCAGCATTTT
-	TRBV5-4	-	TRBJ2-7	CASSLATSYEQYF	TGTGCCAGCAGCTTGGCAACCTCCTACGAGCAGTACTTC
-	TRBV7-2	-	TRBJ1-3	CASRSPRAGNTIYF	TGTGCCAGCAGATCCCCCAGGGCTGGAAACACCATATATTTT
few	TRBV28	-	TRBJ1-2	CASSLTERGGYTF	TGTGCCAGCAGCCTGACAGAAAGGGGAGGCTACACCTTC
-	TRBV6-1	TRBD1	TRBJ2-2	CARSPPGGGDTGELFF	TGTGCCAGAAGTCCCCCAGGGGGTGGGGACACCGGGGAGCTGTTTTTT
-	TRBV28	-	TRBJ1-3	CASKGGSGNTIYF	TGTGCCAGCAAAGGAGGCTCTGGAAACACCATATATTTT
once	TRBV20-1	TRBD2	TRBJ2-7	CSARRLAGDWEQYF	TGCAGTGCTAGAAGACTAGCGGGAGATTGGGAGCAGTACTTC
-	TRBV28	-	TRBJ2-7	CASSFVGKTYEQYF	TGTGCCAGCAGTTTTGTGGGGAAAACCTACGAGCAGTACTTC
-	TRBV7-2	-	TRBJ2-5	CASSLAREETQYF	TGTGCCAGCAGCTTAGCCCGGGAAGAGACCCAGTACTTC
-	TRBV5-1	-	TRBJ1-2	CASSLEGDYGYTF	TGCGCCAGCAGCTTGGAGGGGGACTATGGCTACACCTTC
few	TRBV2	-	TRBJ1-2	CASSESRGFYGYTF	TGTGCCAGCAGTGAGAGCAGAGGTTTCTATGGCTACACCTTC
-	TRBV20-1	-	TRBJ1-5	CSANRDINQPQHF	TGCAGTGCAAACCGGGACATCAATCAGCCCCAGCATTTT
few	TRBV11-2	-	TRBJ1-6	CASSLWGGSWSPLHF	TGTGCCAGCAGCTTGTGGGGGGGGTCCTGGTCACCCCTCCACTTT
-	TRBV10-3	-	TRBJ1-2	CAIEGGDYGYTF	TGTGCCATCGAAGGAGGGGACTATGGCTACACCTTC
-	TRBV14	-	TRBJ1-1	CASSLGLNTEAFF	TGTGCCAGCAGCCTAGGGTTGAACACTGAAGCTTTCTTT
-	TRBV6-2/TRBV6-3	-	TRBJ2-1	CASTLGVAANEQFF	TGTGCCAGCACCCTCGGGGTAGCGGCGAATGAGCAGTTCTTC
few	TRBV20-1	-	TRBJ1-2	CSASPDEGDGYTF	TGCAGTGCTAGTCCGGATGAAGGGGATGGCTACACCTTC
few	TRBV12-3/TRBV12-4	TRBD1	TRBJ1-1	CASRAGQGRIGTEAFF	TGTGCCAGCAGAGCCGGACAGGGAAGAATAGGCACTGAAGCTTTCTTT
-	TRBV6-2/TRBV6-3	-	TRBJ2-7	CASSYRTPVREQYF	TGTGCCAGCAGTTACCGAACTCCCGTCCGGGAGCAGTACTTC
once	TRBV2	-	TRBJ2-7	CASSARAGRYF	TGTGCCAGCAGTGCTAGAGCAGGGCGGTACTTC
-	TRBV7-3	TRBD2	TRBJ2-2	CASSLQGLAGGNTGELFF	TGTGCCAGCAGCTTACAGGGACTAGCGGGAGGGAACACCGGGGAGCTGTTTTTT
few	TRBV6-2/TRBV6-3	-	TRBJ2-5	CASGWGVGQETQYF	TGTGCCAGCGGCTGGGGAGTGGGGCAAGAGACCCAGTACTTC
-	TRBV6-2/TRBV6-3	-	TRBJ2-1	CASRSGRGGSTPSYNEQFF	TGTGCCAGCAGGTCCGGCAGAGGAGGGTCCACGCCCTCCTACAATGAGCAGTTCTTC
-	TRBV6-5	-	TRBJ1-1	CASSFSGVLEAFF	TGTGCCAGCAGTTTTTCGGGGGTCCTTGAAGCTTTCTTT
few	TRBV6-1	-	TRBJ1-3	CASSPRKNTGNTIYF	TGTGCCAGCAGCCCAAGGAAGAACACTGGAAACACCATATATTTT